The sequence of this TCR beta chain was determined in a study of shared clonotypes between healthy human individuals. The CDR3 contains 16 residues. Germline CDR1 MGHDK, CDR2 SYGVNS. V was clipped by 1 base and J by 7 bases; unmatched bases: 7. The assay was immunoSEQ multiplex PCR, and TCRdb's table has in-frame clones only and misses some. The sample shows some 1 million clones, 65% to 75% of them seen only once. About this clone itself: This likely comes from a read error, as the CDR3 has no conserved phenylalanine or tryptophan at its end.

The chain uses TRBV25-1 and TRBJ1-2; 12 bases map to TRBD1. The sample comprised memory CD4+ T cells sorted from blood. Indicated subset: CD45RA-negative fraction. The clonotype originates from a man aged 18 to 30 in good health. CDR3 region: CASSEFGTGGLFGYTL. CDR3 DNA sequence: TGTGCCAGCAGTGAATTCGGGACAGGGGGCTTGTTTGGCTACACCCTC.